The 15 T cell receptor beta chains below come from one sample, sequenced in a study of blood T cell repertoires in COVID-19. The repertoire was sequenced with immunoSEQ multiplex PCR; TCRdb's copy has only in-frame clones and lacks some. Here the sample spans about 300,000 clones, roughly 89% being singletons. Sequenced input: PBMCs or T cells enriched from blood (not recorded which). These receptor sequences come from a woman in her late teens or twenties with acute COVID-19.

CDR3 sequence reads: CASSKGPTGLDSPLHF. The CDR3 DNA is TGTGCCAGCAGCAAAGGACCGACAGGACTTGATTCACCCCTCCACTTT. The chain links TRBV27 to TRBJ1-6; the D gene is possibly TRBD1 (6 bases). The CDR3 covers 16 residues. Germline values: CDR1 MNHEY, CDR2 SMNVEV (reference sequence). Trimming removed 6 bases from V and 8 bases from J, with 20 bases in between.

The V and J genes are TRBV18 and TRBJ2-7, with 7 bases matching TRBD1. This CDR3 spans 14 amino acids. V shed 2 bases and J 2 bases; nucleotides not matched to a gene: 3. Germline assignment: CDR1 KGHSH and CDR2 LQKENI. The CDR3 is CASSPSQGAYEQYF. The CDR3 coding sequence is TGTGCCAGCTCACCAAGCCAGGGGGCCTACGAGCAGTACTTC.

This chain uses TRBV2 with TRBJ1-5; D call uncertain. This CDR3 contains 16 residues. Trimming took 0 bases from V and 6 from J, leaving 15 bases between them. The germline CDR1 and CDR2 sequences are SNHLY and FYNNEI. DNA for the CDR3: TGTGCCAGCAGTGAAGCAGGCGGGTGGGATAGTCAGCCCCAGCATTTT. Translation: CASSEAGGWDSQPQHF.

The V and J genes are TRBV21-1 and TRBJ2-3; TRBD1, the D gene given by the table, was not confirmed from the DNA. TRBV21-1 is classified as a pseudogene. The CDR3 runs to 15 residues. The CDR3 protein is CASCSRTGVPDTQYF. CDR3 DNA: TGTGCCAGCTGCTCTAGGACAGGGGTTCCAGATACGCAGTATTTT.

The chain joins TRBV28 to TRBJ1-2, with 7 bases lining up with TRBD1. The germline CDR1 and CDR2 sequences are MDHEN and SYDVKM. V shed 7 bases and J 4 bases; nucleotides not matched to a gene: 6. This CDR3 region has 13 residues. In DNA form, the CDR3 reads TGTGCCAGCACTCTGGACAGGAGCTATGGCTACACCTTC. Its protein is CASTLDRSYGYTF.

V usage is TRBV18 and J usage is TRBJ2-3; a weak D match, TRBD2 (6 bases). Trimming shortened V by 2 bases and J by 3 bases, and 9 bases separated the two germline ends. The CDR3 runs to 14 residues. Germline V gene data show CDR1 as KGHSH and CDR2 as LQKENI. The CDR3 is CASSPSGGTDTQYF. The CDR3 bases are TGTGCCAGCTCACCAAGTGGGGGGACAGATACGCAGTATTTT.

The chain is built from TRBV29-1 and TRBJ1-3; 8 bases are shared with TRBD1. CDR3 length: 12 amino acids. Germline assignment: CDR1 SQVTM and CDR2 ANQGSEA. The V segment lost 5 bases and the J segment 4 bases; nucleotides outside the gene matches: 1. The CDR3 protein is CSVTGGGNTIYF. CDR3 in DNA: TGCAGCGTTACAGGGGGAGGAAACACCATATATTTT.

With regard to this clone: Additional DNA sequences in this sample encode the identical CDR3. The rearrangement joins TRBV28 to TRBJ2-5; 12 bases are shared with TRBD2. Germline CDR1 reads MDHEN; CDR2 reads SYDVKM. V lost 5 bases to trimming and J lost 5 bases; unmatched junction nucleotides: 6. This CDR3 has 15 amino acids. CDR3 sequence reads: CASSLRLAGGETQYF. The CDR3 DNA is TGTGCCAGCAGTCTAAGGCTAGCGGGAGGGGAGACCCAGTACTTC. Full variable domain (rest looked up from reference TRBV28 and TRBJ2-5): DVKVTQSSRYLVKRTGEKVFLECVQDMDHENMFWYRQDPGLGLRLIYFSYDVKMKEKGDIPEGYSVSREKKERFSLILESASTNQTSMYLCASSLRLAGGETQYFGPGTRLLVL.

The chain uses TRBV27 and TRBJ2-1, with 12 positions matching TRBD2. The CDR3 runs to 15 residues. Trimming cost V 4 bases and J 8 bases; bases outside gene matches: 6. Germline V gives CDR1 MNHEY, CDR2 SMNVEV (reference sequence). The CDR3 DNA follows: TGTGCCAGCAGTTCCGGACTAGCGGGATGGGATGAGCAGTTCTTC. It encodes CASSSGLAGWDEQFF.

V gene TRBV7-2 combines with J gene TRBJ2-1, with 7 bases lining up with TRBD2. The CDR3 totals 15 residues. The V gene's germline CDR1 is SGHTA and CDR2 FQGNSA. V dropped 1 base and J dropped 5; count of bases not matched to a gene: 5. The CDR3 region is CASSLGQRGHNEQFF. In DNA, the CDR3 is TGTGCCAGCAGCTTAGGCCAGCGGGGTCACAATGAGCAGTTCTTC.

The DNA of the CDR3 is TGCGCCAGCAGCCAAGAATTTCCCCTATCCGGGTTAAGTAGTGAAAAACTGTTTTTT. Encoded protein: CASSQEFPLSGLSSEKLFF. This chain joins TRBV4-1 and TRBJ1-4; D is unresolved. Germline values: CDR1 MGHRA, CDR2 YSYEKL. CDR3 length equals 19 residues. The V end lost 0 bases, the J end lost 7 bases, and 24 bases lay between the germline ends.

J is TRBJ1-2 and V is TRBV30, with 7 bases fitting TRBD1. This CDR3 has 13 residues. Trimming took 0 bases from V and 6 from J; bases not matched to a gene: 4. CDR1 is GTSNPN, CDR2 SVGIG, per germline (reference sequence). Here the CDR3 reads CAWSVQGSHGYTF. CDR3 DNA sequence: TGTGCCTGGAGTGTACAGGGGTCTCATGGCTACACCTTC. Filled out from reference TRBV30 and TRBJ1-2, the complete variable domain reads SQTIHQWPATLVQPVGSPLSLECTVEGTSNPNLYWYRQAAGRGLQLLFYSVGIGQISSEVPQNLSASRPQDRQFILSSKKLLLSDSGFYLCAWSVQGSHGYTFGSGTRLTVV.

Concerning this clone: Other DNA sequences of this sample code for an identical CDR3. The chain recombines TRBV6-5 with TRBJ1-2; 8 bases map to TRBD1. J lost 5 bases, V lost 0 bases, and 5 bases had no gene match. CDR1 MNHEY and CDR2 SVGAGI come from the germline V gene. The CDR3 loop spans 15 amino acids. The CDR3 is CASSYSNRGDYGYTF. Here the CDR3 DNA reads TGTGCCAGCAGTTACTCGAACAGGGGGGATTATGGCTACACCTTC.

V gene TRBV18 combines with J gene TRBJ2-2; a weak D match, TRBD1 (6 bases). Germline V gene data show CDR1 as KGHSH and CDR2 as LQKENI. Trimming shortened V by 6 bases and J by 5 bases, and 16 bases separated the two germline ends. CDR3 length equals 15 residues. In DNA form, the CDR3 reads TGTGCCAGCTCGCCTAACCAGGGGCAGACCGGGGAGCTGTTTTTT. It translates to CASSPNQGQTGELFF.

The chain has TRBV9 and TRBJ2-7, with D possibly TRBD1 on 7 matching bases. The CDR3 covers 15 residues. V was trimmed by 0 bases and J by 4 bases, leaving 14 bases between them. Germline lookup yields CDR1 SGDLS and CDR2 YYNGEE. The CDR3 spells CASSVEEGANYEQYF. For the CDR3, the DNA is TGTGCCAGCAGCGTAGAGGAGGGGGCGAATTACGAGCAGTACTTC.